The 21 T cell receptor beta chains listed next were all sequenced from one sample in a study of cytomegalovirus exposure and HLA in healthy donors. In the PCR, 60 Vbeta and 13 Jbeta primers were used. Only in-frame clones appear in the TCRdb table, and some are missing; sequencing was by immunoSEQ multiplex PCR. The sample shows fewer than 250,000 clones, around 76% of them seen only once. Source material: PBMCs. The receptors derive from a man aged 18 to 29 in good health and CMV-seronegative.

The rearrangement links TRBV4-1 to TRBJ2-1; 7 nucleotides match TRBD1. V lost 5 bases and J lost 6; bases outside the gene matches: 19. In germline, CDR1 is MGHRA, CDR2 YSYEKL. The CDR3 sequence is 18 residues long. CDR3 region: CASSTRDSQARVFNEQFF. DNA of the CDR3: TGCGCCAGCAGCACCCGGGACAGCCAAGCCAGGGTTTTCAATGAGCAGTTCTTC.

The chain is built from TRBV7-3 and TRBJ2-2; 9 bases line up with TRBD1. Germline CDR1 is SGHTA and CDR2 is FQGTGA. This CDR3 is 16 amino acids long. J gave up 1 base and V 2 bases, and 2 bases lay outside the gene matches. For the CDR3, the DNA is TGTGCCAGCAGCTTAGGGGGACAGGGGAACACCGGGGAGCTGTTTTTT. Protein sequence: CASSLGGQGNTGELFF.

The chain is built from TRBV14 and TRBJ1-5, with D hard to call. Trimming took 4 bases from V and 2 from J, leaving 6 bases between them. The CDR3 is 13 residues long. The germline V gene encodes CDR1 SGHDN and CDR2 FVKESK. The CDR3 nucleotides are TGTGCCAGCAGCCGCGGGGGCAATCAGCCCCAGCATTTT. Translated: CASSRGGNQPQHF. Looking up the rest from reference TRBV14 and TRBJ1-5 gives the full variable domain: EAGVTQFPSHSVIEKGQTVTLRCDPISGHDNLYWYRRVMGKEIKFLLHFVKESKQDESGMPNNRFLAERTGGTYSTLKVQPAELEDSGVYFCASSRGGNQPQHFGDGTRLSIL.

The chain uses TRBV6-1 and TRBJ2-5; 7 bases are a match to TRBD1. Germline V gene lookup returns CDR1 MNHNS and CDR2 SASEGT. After removal of 6 bases from V and 5 bases from J, the junction contained 3 bases not matched to a gene. The CDR3 spans 12 residues. The CDR3 protein is CASSQGEETQYF. Written as DNA, the CDR3 is TGTGCCAGCAGCCAGGGGGAGGAGACCCAGTACTTC.

This chain links TRBV28 with TRBJ1-1; D ambiguous. V lost 5 bases, J lost 4 bases, and 14 bases lay in between. The germline V gene has CDR1 MDHEN and CDR2 SYDVKM. This CDR3 spans 14 amino acids. The DNA of the CDR3 is TGTGCCAGCAGTCCCCAGAGTGGAGGCACTGAAGCTTTCTTT. It yields the protein CASSPQSGGTEAFF.

This chain connects TRBV2 to TRBJ1-4; D ambiguous. Deletions cut 7 bases from V and 6 bases from J, with 12 bases between. This CDR3 contains 13 residues. Germline CDR1 SNHLY, CDR2 FYNNEI. CDR3 sequence reads: CASTVRGYEKLFF. DNA for the CDR3: TGTGCCAGCACAGTCCGGGGATATGAAAAACTGTTTTTT.

This clone was recorded a few times. This chain joins TRBV6-5 and TRBJ2-7, with D possibly matching TRBD1 (5 bases). Trimming stripped 2 bases from V and 0 bases from J, with 8 bases between. The germline CDR1 and CDR2 sequences are MNHEY and SVGAGI. CDR3 length: 14 amino acids. The CDR3 coding sequence is TGTGCCAGCAGTTACGCAGGGTACTCCTACGAGCAGTACTTC. It yields the protein CASSYAGYSYEQYF.

This chain joins TRBV5-4 and TRBJ1-1; 9 bases line up with TRBD1. With V trimmed by 0 bases and J by 5 bases, 11 bases remained unmatched. CDR1 SGHNT and CDR2 YYREEE come from the germline V gene (reference sequence). The CDR3 consists of 17 residues. The CDR3 sequence: CASSLVRDRVRLTEAFF. DNA of the CDR3: TGTGCCAGCAGCTTGGTGAGGGACAGGGTACGCTTAACTGAAGCTTTCTTT.

V is TRBV7-9 and J is TRBJ2-3; D perhaps matches TRBD2 (5 bases). The CDR3 runs to 13 residues. Per germline, CDR1 SEHNR and CDR2 FQNEAQ (reference sequence). Trimming left V 5 bases short and J 5 bases short, with 11 bases between. The CDR3 loop reads CASSPNGLDTQYF. The CDR3 DNA reads TGTGCCAGCAGCCCTAACGGACTAGATACGCAGTATTTT.

On this clone: One end of the junction varies from germline; a read error may be responsible. This chain uses TRBV7-9 with TRBJ2-7, with D possibly matching TRBD1 (7 bases). The length of the CDR3 is 13 residues. Germline CDR1 and CDR2: SEHNR and FQNEAQ (reference sequence). The CDR3 bases are TGTTCCAGCAGCTATCGACAGGGAGGCGAGCAGTACTTC. This encodes CSSSYRQGGEQYF.

This chain links TRBV5-6 with TRBJ1-1, with TRBD1 as a possible D gene (6 bases). Trimming cost V 2 bases and J 10 bases, with 12 bases left between them. Germline V gene sequence: CDR1 SGHDT, CDR2 YYEEEE. This CDR3 is 12 amino acids long. The CDR3 sequence: CASSLAGARAFF. CDR3 DNA sequence: TGTGCCAGCAGCTTAGCGGGGGCGCGAGCTTTCTTT. Variable domain in full (rest from reference TRBV5-6 and TRBJ1-1): DAGVTQSPTHLIKTRGQQVTLRCSPKSGHDTVSWYQQALGQGPQFIFQYYEEEERQRGNFPDRFSGHQFPNYSSELNVNALLLGDSALYLCASSLAGARAFFGQGTRLTVV.

In this sample, this clone turned up a few times. V and J are TRBV12-5 and TRBJ2-7; unclear D gene. V lost 6 bases and J 4 bases, leaving 19 bases between the germline ends. The CDR3 runs 15 residues. Germline CDR1 reads LGHNT; CDR2 reads FRNRAP. This CDR3 is CASGPYEVGRYEQYF. Here the CDR3 DNA reads TGTGCTAGTGGCCCGTACGAGGTTGGTCGGTACGAGCAGTACTTC.

The chain combines TRBV5-4 with TRBJ2-7; 7 bases line up with TRBD1. Per the germline V gene, CDR1 is SGHNT and CDR2 is YYREEE (reference sequence). The ends lost 4 bases at V and 2 bases at J; junction bases unmatched: 9. This CDR3 is built from 15 residues. The CDR3 spells CASSQTGTVTYEQYF. The CDR3 DNA reads as TGTGCCAGCAGCCAAACCGGGACAGTAACCTACGAGCAGTACTTC.

The V and J genes are TRBV29-1 and TRBJ2-7, with 8 bases that match TRBD1. Germline V gene data show CDR1 as SQVTM and CDR2 as ANQGSEA. V lost 7 bases, J lost 2 bases, and 7 bases stayed unmatched. The CDR3 loop spans 13 amino acids. CDR3 sequence: CSAQTGVAYEQYF. CDR3 in DNA: TGCAGCGCCCAGACAGGGGTTGCCTACGAGCAGTACTTC.

In this sample, this clone turned up once. J is TRBJ1-2 and V is TRBV30; D is undetermined. Germline loops: CDR1 GTSNPN, CDR2 SVGIG (reference sequence). Trimming stripped 4 bases from V and 10 bases from J, with 22 bases between. The CDR3 loop spans 14 amino acids. CDR3 DNA: TGTGCCTGGATATTATCCAGCCACTATGGCTACTACACCTTC. This sequence encodes CAWILSSHYGYYTF.

The V gene is TRBV7-2, the J gene TRBJ1-5, with D possibly TRBD1 on 6 matching bases. The length of the CDR3 is 15 residues. Trimming took 0 bases from V and 6 from J, leaving 12 bases between them. Germline lookup yields CDR1 SGHTA and CDR2 FQGNSA. CDR3 in amino acids: CASSLAPTGRQPQHF. The DNA of the CDR3 is TGTGCCAGCAGCTTAGCCCCAACAGGGCGTCAGCCCCAGCATTTT.

This chain joins TRBV27 and TRBJ1-5, with D possibly being TRBD1 (5 bases). Germline CDR1 MNHEY, CDR2 SMNVEV (reference sequence). V was cut by 2 bases and J by 2 bases, with 10 bases left in between. This CDR3 has 15 residues. CDR3 DNA: TGTGCCAGCAGTTTAGCGGGGGTAGGCAATCAGCCCCAGCATTTT. Its translation is CASSLAGVGNQPQHF.

This clone was counted only a few times. The chain couples TRBV27 to TRBJ1-1; the match to TRBD1 covers 7 bases. The CDR3 covers 17 residues. Germline V gives CDR1 MNHEY, CDR2 SMNVEV (reference sequence). Trimming at V came to 5 bases and at J to 4 bases, leaving 16 bases not matched to a gene. CDR3 amino acids: CASSPGGYVFRSTEAFF. DNA for the CDR3: TGTGCCAGCAGTCCAGGGGGGTATGTCTTTAGAAGCACTGAAGCTTTCTTT.

This clone has a single count. V and J are TRBV12-5 and TRBJ2-7; D might be TRBD2 (6 bases). Germline V gene sequence: CDR1 LGHNT, CDR2 FRNRAP. The CDR3 contains 14 residues. The V gene lost 5 bases and the J gene lost 5 bases, with 16 bases spanning the gap. CDR3 protein: CASGPLTGDDEQYF. The CDR3 DNA reads TGTGCTAGTGGTCCCCTGACGGGGGACGACGAGCAGTACTTC. Variable domain in full (rest from reference TRBV12-5 and TRBJ2-7): DARVTQTPRHKVTEMGQEVTMRCQPILGHNTVFWYRQTMMQGLELLAYFRNRAPLDDSGMPKDRFSAEMPDATLATLKIQPSEPRDSAVYFCASGPLTGDDEQYFGPGTRLTVT.

The chain couples TRBV11-2 to TRBJ1-2; 7 nucleotides line up with TRBD1. The length of the CDR3 is 17 residues. V shed 2 bases and J 2 bases; nucleotides not matched to a gene: 11. Germline assignment: CDR1 SGHAT and CDR2 FQNNGV. CDR3 protein: CASSLRRQGTVNYGYTF. CDR3 DNA sequence: TGTGCCAGCAGCTTAAGACGACAGGGAACCGTAAACTATGGCTACACCTTC.

The gene calls are TRBV30 and TRBJ1-1; 7 bases line up with TRBD1. The germline gives CDR1 GTSNPN, CDR2 SVGIG (reference sequence). This CDR3 region has 14 residues. The trim removed 4 bases at V and 5 bases at J, leaving 10 bases unmatched. CDR3 region: CAWTWRGRLTEAFF. The CDR3 nucleotides are TGTGCCTGGACCTGGAGGGGGCGTTTGACTGAAGCTTTCTTT.